The clone carrying this TCR beta chain was counted a few times. The data belong to a study of patients and donors after allogeneic stem cell transplantation. MiXCR, applied by TCRdb to the RT-PCR reads, yields one record per CDR3 protein. The sample contains more than 850,000 distinct CDR3 sequences, approximately 18% of which appear only once. Looked up from germline, CDR1 is DFQATT and CDR2 is SNEGSKA (reference sequence). The CDR3 consists of 16 residues. J gave up 2 bases and V 2 bases, and 5 bases lay outside the gene matches. The receptor was derived from a human donor who was either an allogeneic HSCT recipient or a stem cell or donor lymphocyte infusion donor (not recorded which). It is not recorded whose cells these are; they may come from a transplant donor. This chain joins TRBV20-1 and TRBJ1-5; the match to TRBD1 covers 11 bases. The sample was blood, either unsorted or a sorted T cell fraction (not recorded which). The CDR3 sequence: CSARRTGGEGNQPQHF. CDR3 coding DNA: TGCAGTGCTAGAAGGACAGGGGGCGAAGGCAATCAGCCCCAGCATTTT.